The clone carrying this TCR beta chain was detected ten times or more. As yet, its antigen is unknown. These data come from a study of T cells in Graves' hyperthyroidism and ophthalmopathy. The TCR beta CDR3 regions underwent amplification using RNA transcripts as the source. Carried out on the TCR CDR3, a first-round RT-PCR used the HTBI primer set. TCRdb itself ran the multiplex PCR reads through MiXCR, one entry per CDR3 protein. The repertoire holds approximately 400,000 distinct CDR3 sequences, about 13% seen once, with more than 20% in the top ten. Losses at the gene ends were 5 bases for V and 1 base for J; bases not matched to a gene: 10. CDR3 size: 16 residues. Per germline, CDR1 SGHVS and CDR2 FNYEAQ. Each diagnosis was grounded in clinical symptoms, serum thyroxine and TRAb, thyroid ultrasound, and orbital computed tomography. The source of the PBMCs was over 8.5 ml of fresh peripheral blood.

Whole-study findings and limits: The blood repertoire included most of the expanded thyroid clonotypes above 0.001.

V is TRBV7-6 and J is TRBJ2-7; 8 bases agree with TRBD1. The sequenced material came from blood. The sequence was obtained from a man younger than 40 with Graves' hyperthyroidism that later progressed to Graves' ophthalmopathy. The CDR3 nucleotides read TGTGCCAGCAGCGAAGGACAGGGAGAGGGGTCCTACGAGCAGTACTTC. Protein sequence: CASSEGQGEGSYEQYF.